A selection of T cell receptor beta chains follows, all from one sample in a study of T cell changes during pregnancy in multiple sclerosis. Some clones are missing from TCRdb's copy, which holds only in-frame ones; the method was immunoSEQ multiplex PCR. This repertoire shows tens of thousands of clones, roughly 96% found once; its top ten account for approximately 1%. Specimen: peripheral blood, collected in the second trimester of pregnancy. The receptors were sampled from a female donor with multiple sclerosis, enrolled in a pregnancy study. Both conserved end residues are part of each CDR3. The D gene is left open where the match is weak. For some rows the clone size is stated as once, few or many, or as a class when expanded; others skip it.

V gene	J gene	D gene	clone size	CDR3 protein	CDR3 DNA
TRBV5-6	TRBJ2-3	-	-	CASSSPGTQYF	TGTGCCAGCAGCTCCCCCGGGACGCAGTATTTT
TRBV28	TRBJ2-2	-	once	CASSPGTQMAGELFF	TGTGCCAGCAGCCCCGGGACTCAAATGGCCGGGGAGCTGTTTTTT
TRBV11-2	TRBJ2-3	-	-	CASSLMTSTDTQYF	TGTGCCAGCAGCCTCATGACTAGTACCGATACGCAGTATTTT
TRBV28	TRBJ1-2	-	-	CASSLSRQPYTF	TGTGCCAGCAGTTTATCCAGGCAGCCCTACACCTTC
TRBV19	TRBJ2-5	-	-	CASSGQSQETQYF	TGTGCCAGTAGCGGACAGTCCCAAGAGACCCAGTACTTC
TRBV5-1	TRBJ2-3	-	once	CASSSSSDTQYF	TGCGCCAGCAGCTCTTCGTCGGATACGCAGTATTTT
TRBV27	TRBJ1-2	-	-	CASSLSRAYGYTF	TGTGCCAGCAGTTTAAGCAGGGCCTATGGCTACACCTTC
TRBV6-5	TRBJ2-6	TRBD2	-	CASSYSGRAGANVLTF	TGTGCCAGCAGTTACTCTGGGAGGGCTGGGGCCAACGTCCTGACTTTC
TRBV29-1	TRBJ2-2	TRBD2	-	CSVEDGLAGKTGELFF	TGCAGCGTTGAAGATGGCCTAGCGGGAAAAACCGGGGAGCTGTTTTTT
TRBV7-9	TRBJ2-3	TRBD1	-	CASRLTGTGVHTQYF	TGTGCCAGCAGATTGACCGGGACAGGGGTACATACGCAGTATTTT
TRBV28	TRBJ2-7	-	once	CASSVQGLYEQYF	TGTGCCAGCAGTGTTCAGGGACTCTACGAGCAGTACTTC
TRBV28	TRBJ2-7	-	-	CASSPRGQFSYEQYF	TGTGCCAGCAGTCCGCGGGGACAGTTCTCCTACGAGCAGTACTTC
TRBV2	TRBJ2-1	-	-	CASSVGLATYNEQFF	TGTGCCAGCAGTGTAGGGCTAGCGACCTACAATGAGCAGTTCTTC
TRBV7-2	TRBJ2-7	TRBD1	-	CASSRGGTGGSHEQYF	TGTGCCAGCAGCCGGGGGGGGACAGGGGGATCGCACGAGCAGTACTTC
TRBV6-1	TRBJ1-2	-	-	CASQQQSNYGYTF	TGTGCCAGCCAACAGCAAAGCAACTATGGCTACACCTTC
TRBV7-8	TRBJ2-7	TRBD1	-	CASSLRQGLYEQYF	TGTGCCAGCAGCCTCCGACAGGGTTTATACGAGCAGTACTTC
TRBV5-5	TRBJ2-7	TRBD1	-	CASSSGQGFTYEQYF	TGTGCCAGCAGCTCGGGACAGGGGTTCACCTACGAGCAGTACTTC
TRBV11-3	TRBJ2-1	TRBD1	-	CASSEGGGLSSYNEQFF	TGTGCCAGCAGCGAAGGGGGCGGATTGAGCTCCTACAATGAGCAGTTCTTC
TRBV7-2	TRBJ2-4	-	once	CASSLVPRDIQYF	TGTGCCAGCAGCTTAGTCCCCCGGGACATTCAGTACTTC
TRBV30	TRBJ1-1	-	-	CAWSWNRAEAFF	TGTGCCTGGAGTTGGAACAGGGCAGAAGCTTTCTTT
TRBV7-9	TRBJ1-3	-	-	CASSPSISGNTIYF	TGTGCCAGCAGCCCATCCATCTCTGGAAACACCATATATTTT
TRBV2	TRBJ1-4	-	-	CASSVSGPLNEKLFF	TGTGCCAGCAGTGTTTCAGGTCCCCTTAATGAAAAACTGTTTTTT
TRBV19	TRBJ2-7	-	-	CASSIGGEQYF	TGTGCCAGTAGTATAGGCGGCGAGCAGTACTTC
TRBV7-2	TRBJ2-4	-	once	CASSLAETANKNIQYF	TGTGCCAGCAGCTTAGCAGAGACAGCCAATAAAAACATTCAGTACTTC
TRBV5-6	TRBJ2-6	-	-	CASSRTVSLSGANVLTF	TGTGCCAGCAGCAGGACAGTTTCACTCTCTGGGGCCAACGTCCTGACTTTC
TRBV30	TRBJ2-1	TRBD2	-	CAWTGTSGSFGHNEQFF	TGTGCCTGGACTGGGACTAGCGGGAGTTTTGGACACAATGAGCAGTTCTTC
TRBV2	TRBJ2-3	TRBD2	-	CASGWTSGRAAADTQYF	TGTGCCAGCGGCTGGACTAGCGGGAGGGCCGCGGCAGATACGCAGTATTTT
TRBV7-7	TRBJ2-1	TRBD2	-	CASSRGGSSYNEQFF	TGTGCCAGCAGCAGGGGCGGGAGCTCCTACAATGAGCAGTTCTTC
TRBV5-1	TRBJ2-3	TRBD2	-	CASSSAGLAGGPDTQYF	TGCGCCAGCAGCTCCGCCGGACTAGCGGGAGGGCCTGATACGCAGTATTTT
TRBV5-1	TRBJ2-3	-	-	CASSPVDGGNTQYF	TGCGCCAGCAGCCCCGTCGACGGCGGGAATACGCAGTATTTT
TRBV12-5	TRBJ1-2	TRBD1	-	CASGLGQGRNGYTF	TGTGCTAGTGGTTTGGGACAGGGGAGGAATGGCTACACCTTC
TRBV27	TRBJ2-1	TRBD1	once	CASSPGTGYNEQFF	TGTGCCAGCAGTCCTGGGACAGGGTACAATGAGCAGTTCTTC